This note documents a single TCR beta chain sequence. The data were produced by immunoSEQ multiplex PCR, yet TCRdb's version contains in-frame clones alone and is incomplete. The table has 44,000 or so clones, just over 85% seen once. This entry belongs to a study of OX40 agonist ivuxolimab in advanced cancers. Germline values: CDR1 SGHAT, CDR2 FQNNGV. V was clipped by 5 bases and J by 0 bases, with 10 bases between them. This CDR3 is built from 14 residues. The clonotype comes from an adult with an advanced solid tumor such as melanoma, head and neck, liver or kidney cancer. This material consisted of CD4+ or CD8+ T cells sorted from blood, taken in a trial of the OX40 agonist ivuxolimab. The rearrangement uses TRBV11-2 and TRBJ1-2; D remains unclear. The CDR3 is CASSARPTNYGYTF. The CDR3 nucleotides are TGTGCCAGCAGCGCCCGACCAACTAACTATGGCTACACCTTC.